This T cell receptor (beta chain) originates from a study of CD8+ T cells in alopecia areata. Regarding the study as a whole: Many expanded lesional clones stayed in scalp and blood while on tofacitinib. There was only one nonresponder, so it was unclear how baseline CD8+ expansion relates to response.

Stated treatment: oral pan-JAK inhibitor, 5-10 mg twice daily. Sorted populations comprised CD4+ and CD8+ T cells obtained from PBMCs. RNA, once extracted, was reverse transcribed into cDNA for use as the sequencing template. Sequencing used immunoSEQ multiplex PCR; TCRdb keeps in-frame clones, though not all of them. The sample holds fewer than 250,000 clones, roughly 60% seen once. Only a few counts were recorded for this clone. Antigen unknown. The sample in question was CD4+ T cells sorted from blood, obtained at week 24, from a patient treated with tofacitinib. The sequence was collected from a human donor with alopecia areata.

CDR3 protein: CAWSPIDSLNTEAFF. CDR3 in DNA: TGTGCCTGGAGTCCTATTGACAGTCTGAACACTGAAGCTTTCTTT. This chain connects TRBV30 to TRBJ1-1; possible D gene TRBD1, 5 bases. V lost 2 bases and J lost 0, with 13 bases in between. This CDR3 comprises 15 residues. Germline loops: CDR1 GTSNPN, CDR2 SVGIG (reference sequence).